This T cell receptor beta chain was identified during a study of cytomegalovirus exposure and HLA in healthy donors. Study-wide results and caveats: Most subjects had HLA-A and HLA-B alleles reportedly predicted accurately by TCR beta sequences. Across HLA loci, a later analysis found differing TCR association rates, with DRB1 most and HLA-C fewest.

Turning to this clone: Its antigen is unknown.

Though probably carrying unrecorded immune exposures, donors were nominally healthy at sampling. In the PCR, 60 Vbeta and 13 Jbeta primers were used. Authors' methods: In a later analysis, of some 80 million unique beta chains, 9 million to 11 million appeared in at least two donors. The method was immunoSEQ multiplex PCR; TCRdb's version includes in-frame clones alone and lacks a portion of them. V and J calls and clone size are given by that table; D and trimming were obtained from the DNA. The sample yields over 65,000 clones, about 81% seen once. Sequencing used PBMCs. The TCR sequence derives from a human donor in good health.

The DNA for the CDR3 is TGTGCCAGCATTAACCGGGACAGAGCTTTCTTT. Protein product: CASINRDRAFF. The V gene is TRBV28, the J gene TRBJ1-1; 7 positions match TRBD1. J gave up 10 bases and V 7 bases, and 6 bases lay outside the gene matches. The CDR3 spans 11 residues. Germline V lookup: CDR1 MDHEN, CDR2 SYDVKM.